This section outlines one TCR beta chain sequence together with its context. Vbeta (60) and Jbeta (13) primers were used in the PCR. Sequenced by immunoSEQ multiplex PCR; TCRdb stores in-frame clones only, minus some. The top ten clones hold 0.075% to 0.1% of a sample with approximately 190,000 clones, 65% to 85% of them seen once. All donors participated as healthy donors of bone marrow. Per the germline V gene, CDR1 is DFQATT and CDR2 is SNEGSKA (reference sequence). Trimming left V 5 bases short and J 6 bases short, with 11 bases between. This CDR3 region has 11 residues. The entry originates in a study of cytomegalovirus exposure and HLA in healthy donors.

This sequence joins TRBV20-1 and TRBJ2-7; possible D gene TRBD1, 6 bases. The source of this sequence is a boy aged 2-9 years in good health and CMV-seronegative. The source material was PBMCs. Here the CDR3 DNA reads TGCAGTGCTCTGGACAGTTGCGAGCAGTACTTC. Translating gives CSALDSCEQYF.